This T cell receptor (beta chain) was captured by sequencing in a study of blood T cell repertoires in COVID-19. Study context: The United States, Italy and Spain provided the acute and convalescent COVID-19 samples. T cells, B-cell-depleted T cells, or PBMCs provided the cDNA or gDNA that served as material.

The assay was immunoSEQ multiplex PCR, and TCRdb's table has in-frame clones only and misses some. The repertoire includes 250,000 to 300,000 clones, approximately 80% of them detected once, and more than 4% sits in the top ten. Participants' own reports of clinical history determined their cohort assignment. Exposed study participants had met a COVID-19 case within 2 weeks before entry. The germline V gene encodes CDR1 SGHVS and CDR2 FQNEAQ. This CDR3 contains 17 residues. Trimming removed 2 bases at V and 1 base at J, with 15 bases between. The chain has TRBV7-8 and TRBJ1-5; D gene unclear. The source material was PBMCs or T cells enriched from blood (not recorded which). The origin of this receptor is a man aged 40-49 years who had been exposed to COVID-19. The CDR3 region is CASSLLPQSTSNQPQHF. CDR3 nucleotide sequence: TGTGCCAGCAGCTTATTACCCCAGTCAACGAGCAATCAGCCCCAGCATTTT.